This T cell receptor beta chain was observed in a study of cytomegalovirus exposure and HLA in healthy donors. Points from the study as a whole: Presence/absence comparisons presumed near-even sequencing depth among donors.

Both 60 Vbeta primers and 13 Jbeta primers went into the PCR. The assay was immunoSEQ multiplex PCR, and TCRdb's table has in-frame clones only and misses some. The sample has roughly 150,000 clones, about 85% seen once. Trimming shortened V by 3 bases and J by 8 bases, and 5 bases separated the two germline ends. CDR3 length: 11 residues. Looked up from germline, CDR1 is SGHDT and CDR2 is YYEEEE. Concerning this clone: As yet, its antigen is unknown.

The source of this sequence is a boy younger than 10 in good health and CMV-seronegative. This chain links TRBV5-6 with TRBJ1-4, with D hard to call. The sample was PBMCs. CDR3 in DNA: TGTGCCAGCAGCTATTCAGAAAAACTGTTTTTT. As protein: CASSYSEKLFF.